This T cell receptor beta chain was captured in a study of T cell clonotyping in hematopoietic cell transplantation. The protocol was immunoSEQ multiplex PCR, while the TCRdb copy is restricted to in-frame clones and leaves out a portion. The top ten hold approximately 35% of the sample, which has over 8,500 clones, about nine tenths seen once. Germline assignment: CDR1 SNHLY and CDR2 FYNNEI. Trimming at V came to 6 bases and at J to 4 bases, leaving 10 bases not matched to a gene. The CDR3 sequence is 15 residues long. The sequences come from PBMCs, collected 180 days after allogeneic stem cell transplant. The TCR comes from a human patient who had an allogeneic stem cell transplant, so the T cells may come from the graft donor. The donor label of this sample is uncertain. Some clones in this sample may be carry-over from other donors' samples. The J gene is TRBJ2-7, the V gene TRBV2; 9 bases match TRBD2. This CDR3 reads CASRMGASGAYEQYF. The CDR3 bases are TGTGCCAGCAGAATGGGGGCTAGCGGGGCATACGAGCAGTACTTC.